These 6 T cell receptor beta chains originate from one sample sequenced in a study of blood T cells in healthy people across ages. For the second PCR, which ran for roughly 6 to 12 cycles, a sample-barcoded 5' primer and a J-beta primer mix were used. TCRdb reanalysed the 5' RACE reads using MiXCR and keeps one entry per CDR3 protein. Altogether under 1,000,000 distinct CDR3 sequences are present, 46% being singletons, with the ten largest covering around 18%. The specimen was blood. The source of these receptors is a man older than 75 in good health.

This clonotype was observed once. The chain links TRBV12-3 or TRBV12-4 to TRBJ1-5; TRBD1 is a possible D gene (6 bases). CDR3 length equals 15 residues. V dropped 4 bases and J dropped 3 bases, with 13 bases sitting between them. CDR3 nucleotides: TGTGCCAGCAGTTCGTCACAGGGAGACAATCAGCCCCAGCATTTT. Amino acids: CASSSSQGDNQPQHF.

A few counts support this clonotype. The chain is built from TRBV28 and TRBJ2-4, with 7 nucleotides matching TRBD1. CDR3 length equals 12 residues. The germline V gene encodes CDR1 MDHEN and CDR2 SYDVKM. The trim removed 3 bases at V and 8 bases at J, leaving 1 base unmatched. CDR3 nucleotides: TGTGCCAGCAGTTTTCAGGGGGACATTCAGTACTTC. It encodes CASSFQGDIQYF.

The table lists this clonotype with a few counts. The V and J genes are TRBV27 and TRBJ1-5; D is unresolved. The germline V gene encodes CDR1 MNHEY and CDR2 SMNVEV (reference sequence). The CDR3 loop spans 13 amino acids. V lost 4 bases, J lost 6 bases, and 10 bases lay in between. The CDR3 loop reads CASSSELAQPQHF. The CDR3 region has the DNA TGTGCCAGCAGTTCCGAGTTGGCTCAGCCCCAGCATTTT.

This clonotype was seen once. A much larger clone differs from this one at a single base, so this may be a read error. The chain carries TRBV11-3 and TRBJ2-5, with 10 bases aligning to TRBD2. Trimming at V came to 1 base and at J to 4 bases, leaving 12 bases not matched to a gene. The CDR3 contains 18 residues. From germline, CDR1 is SGHNT and CDR2 YENEEA. CDR3 nucleotide sequence: TGTGCCAGCAGCTTAGGTTCAGCGGGAGGGGGTCTTGGAGAGACCCAGTACTTC. Its protein is CASSLGSAGGGLGETQYF.

This clonotype appeared a single time. This chain uses TRBV7-9 with TRBJ1-2; D remains unclear. Germline V lookup: CDR1 SEHNR, CDR2 FQNEAQ (reference sequence). The V end was cut by 8 bases, the J end by 6 bases, with 16 bases between. This CDR3 has 13 amino acids. CDR3 residues: CASVPGIFNGYTF. CDR3 bases: TGTGCCAGCGTCCCCGGGATCTTCAATGGCTACACCTTC. Using reference TRBV7-9 and TRBJ1-2 for the parts outside the CDR3, the full variable domain is DTGVSQNPRHKITKRGQNVTFRCDPISEHNRLYWYRQTLGQGPEFLTYFQNEAQLEKSRLLSDRFSAERPKGSFSTLEIQRTEQGDSAMYLCASVPGIFNGYTFGSGTRLTVV.

Concerning this clonotype itself: At one of its ends the junction is not consistent with the germline gene, which may arise from a read error. This rearrangement joins TRBV7-9 to TRBJ2-7; 9 bases match TRBD1. TRBJ2-5 explains the end of the DNA better; the J call may be wrong. The V gene's germline CDR1 is SEHNR and CDR2 FQNEAQ (reference sequence). The CDR3 runs to 16 residues. CDR3 nucleotides: TGTGCCGGCAGCTATTTACCGGGACAGGGCCGGGAGACCCAGTACTTC. Protein product: CAGSYLPGQGRETQYF.